These 27 T cell receptor beta chains share one sample of origin, sequenced in a study of cytomegalovirus exposure and HLA in healthy donors. This table comes from immunoSEQ multiplex PCR, and its TCRdb copy is limited to in-frame clones, with some not included. Here the sample spans approximately 160,000 clones, roughly 90% being singletons. Sequenced material: PBMCs. These receptors came from a woman aged 30 to 39 in good health and CMV-seronegative.

The V call is TRBV7-3, the J call TRBJ2-7; a weak D match, TRBD2 (6 bases). The CDR3 loop spans 15 amino acids. CDR1 and CDR2 from the germline V gene are SGHTA and FQGTGA. V gave up 4 bases and J gave up 0 bases, with 13 bases separating them. The CDR3 sequence is CASSYDSGSSYEQYF. The DNA of the CDR3 is TGTGCCAGCAGCTACGATAGCGGTAGCTCCTACGAGCAGTACTTC.

This chain uses TRBV20-1 with TRBJ2-1; D gene unclear. Trimming removed 7 bases at V and 5 bases at J, with 9 bases between. CDR1 is DFQATT, CDR2 SNEGSKA, per germline (reference sequence). This CDR3 is built from 11 residues. In DNA form, the CDR3 reads TGCAGTGGGCGACTGGACAATGAGCAGTTCTTC. Protein product: CSGRLDNEQFF.

The chain couples TRBV19 to TRBJ2-7; D might be TRBD2 (5 bases). The CDR3 is 14 amino acids. Trimming left V 4 bases short and J 0 bases short, with 10 bases between. Per the germline V gene, CDR1 is LNHDA and CDR2 is SQIVND (reference sequence). The CDR3 reads CASSTDGDSYEQYF. The DNA of the CDR3 is TGTGCCAGTAGTACCGACGGGGACTCCTACGAGCAGTACTTC.

This chain links TRBV29-1 with TRBJ2-1; D is unresolved. The CDR3 consists of 13 residues. Trimming took 3 bases from V and 1 from J, leaving 7 bases between them. From germline, CDR1 is SQVTM and CDR2 ANQGSEA. This chain's CDR3 is CSVDRQSYNEQFF. The DNA of the CDR3 is TGCAGCGTTGATCGGCAGTCCTACAATGAGCAGTTCTTC.

This clone was detected once. V gene TRBV9 combines with J gene TRBJ2-1; 8 bases are shared with TRBD2. In germline, CDR1 is SGDLS, CDR2 YYNGEE. V trimming: 0 bases; J trimming: 1 base; junction bases outside the gene matches: 12. The CDR3 is made up of 19 amino acids. The CDR3 sequence is CASSVDPSDGGASYNEQFF. CDR3 DNA: TGTGCCAGCAGCGTAGATCCTTCCGACGGGGGGGCTTCCTACAATGAGCAGTTCTTC.

This chain joins TRBV6-5 and TRBJ1-2; unclear D gene. The ends were cut back, 0 bases at V and 0 bases at J, with 8 bases in the middle. Looked up from germline, CDR1 is MNHEY and CDR2 is SVGAGI. This CDR3 is 15 amino acids long. The CDR3 sequence: CASSYSTGSNYGYTF. CDR3 sequence (DNA): TGTGCCAGCAGTTACTCGACGGGATCTAACTATGGCTACACCTTC.

CDR3 loop: CASSPDGNYGYTF. The DNA of the CDR3 is TGTGCCAGCTCGCCAGACGGCAACTATGGCTACACCTTC. This chain uses TRBV18 with TRBJ1-2; no firm D call. The V gene's germline CDR1 is KGHSH and CDR2 LQKENI. V was trimmed by 6 bases and J by 2 bases, leaving 10 bases between them. This CDR3 contains 13 residues. Variable domain in full (rest from reference TRBV18 and TRBJ1-2): NAGVMQNPRHLVRRRGQEARLRCSPMKGHSHVYWYRQLPEEGLKFMVYLQKENIIDESGMPKERFSAEFPKEGPSILRIQQVVRGDSAAYFCASSPDGNYGYTFGSGTRLTVV.

The rearrangement links TRBV5-8 to TRBJ1-5; TRBD1 is a possible D gene (5 bases). V gave up 0 bases and J gave up 7 bases, with 11 bases separating them. Germline CDR1 and CDR2: SGHTS and YDEGEE. The CDR3 extends over 14 amino acids. CDR3 protein: CASSLGAGNQPQHF. In DNA, the CDR3 is TGTGCCAGCAGCTTGGGGGCAGGGAACCAGCCCCAGCATTTT.

V gene TRBV5-4 combines with J gene TRBJ2-7; D is ambiguous. Trimming took 0 bases from V and 5 from J, leaving 6 bases between them. CDR1 and CDR2 (germline): SGHNT, YYREEE (reference sequence). The CDR3 totals 12 residues. The CDR3 sequence is CASSLDSHEQYF. CDR3 in DNA: TGTGCCAGCAGCTTGGATAGCCACGAGCAGTACTTC.

The chain recombines TRBV2 with TRBJ1-1, with 8 bases matching TRBD1. Germline CDR1 and CDR2: SNHLY and FYNNEI. J lost 10 bases, V lost 6 bases, and 13 bases had no gene match. This CDR3 comprises 14 residues. The DNA of the CDR3 is TGTGCCAGCAGGGGGACAGGAATTGATAAAGGAGCTTTCTTT. This encodes CASRGTGIDKGAFF.

The rearrangement joins TRBV6-1 to TRBJ2-3; possibly TRBD1 for D (5 bases). Deletions cut 4 bases from V and 1 base from J, with 9 bases between. Germline V CDR1 and CDR2: MNHNS, SASEGT. This CDR3 has 14 residues. This CDR3 reads CASSAGMGTDTQYF. The CDR3 coding sequence is TGTGCCAGCAGTGCAGGGATGGGCACAGATACGCAGTATTTT.

The rearrangement uses TRBV20-1 and TRBJ2-7; possibly TRBD1 for D (6 bases). Germline CDR1 reads DFQATT; CDR2 reads SNEGSKA (reference sequence). The CDR3 is 10 amino acids. In DNA, the CDR3 is TGCAGCCCTCTTCGGGACAAGCAGTACTTC. Encoded protein: CSPLRDKQYF.

The chain links TRBV4-3 to TRBJ1-6; D perhaps matches TRBD1 (6 bases). Germline V CDR1 and CDR2: LGHNA, YSLEER. Deletions cut 8 bases from V and 8 bases from J, with 16 bases between. CDR3 length: 14 amino acids. CDR3 protein: CASAEGGRYSPLHF. CDR3 DNA: TGCGCCAGCGCCGAGGGGGGAAGGTATTCACCCCTCCACTTT.

The chain has TRBV5-6 and TRBJ2-7; 10 nucleotides agree with TRBD1. With 5 bases clipped from V and 3 bases from J, the junction kept 2 bases outside the gene matches. Germline loops: CDR1 SGHDT, CDR2 YYEEEE. This CDR3 region has 13 residues. In nucleotides, the CDR3 is TGTGCCAGCAGGCGGACAGGGGGCTACGAGCAGTACTTC. This translates into CASRRTGGYEQYF.

This clone has a single count. This chain joins TRBV2 and TRBJ2-7, with D tentatively TRBD1 (6 bases). Trimming removed 6 bases at V and 4 bases at J, with 19 bases between. The V gene's germline CDR1 is SNHLY and CDR2 FYNNEI. The CDR3 has 15 residues. The CDR3 DNA reads TGTGCCAGCAGACTCCAGGGGCTAGGAGGATACGAGCAGTACTTC. Amino acid sequence: CASRLQGLGGYEQYF.

The chain uses TRBV9 and TRBJ2-5, with 12 bases fitting TRBD1. The V segment lost 4 bases and the J segment 5 bases; nucleotides outside the gene matches: 9. The CDR3 consists of 16 residues. CDR1 and CDR2 from the germline V gene are SGDLS and YYNGEE. The CDR3 protein is CASSSRDRGRGETQYF. CDR3 nucleotide sequence: TGTGCCAGCAGCTCCCGGGACAGGGGGCGCGGGGAGACCCAGTACTTC.

J is TRBJ1-5 and V is TRBV28, with D uncertain. The V and J ends lost 6 bases and 0 bases respectively, with 18 bases between them. From germline, CDR1 is MDHEN and CDR2 SYDVKM. The CDR3 is 17 residues long. CDR3 nucleotides: TGTGCCAGCAGCAAATGGGTTGGGGAATATAGCAATCAGCCCCAGCATTTT. Translation: CASSKWVGEYSNQPQHF.

The chain employs TRBV6-5 and TRBJ2-7; the D gene is possibly TRBD2 (6 bases). The V end lost 2 bases, the J end lost 4 bases, and 15 bases lay between the germline ends. This CDR3 is built from 15 residues. Germline CDR1 and CDR2: MNHEY and SVGAGI. The DNA of the CDR3 is TGTGCCAGCAGTTACGACGGGAGTAGCTTGTACGAGCAGTACTTC. Protein product: CASSYDGSSLYEQYF.

The chain employs TRBV7-9 and TRBJ2-5; maybe TRBD2 (6 bases). The CDR3 runs to 18 residues. Germline values: CDR1 SEHNR, CDR2 FQNEAQ (reference sequence). V lost 1 base and J 4 bases, leaving 22 bases between the germline ends. CDR3 residues: CASSLGVSGVDLGETQYF. The CDR3 coding sequence is TGTGCCAGCAGCTTAGGAGTTTCGGGAGTCGATTTGGGAGAGACCCAGTACTTC.

The CDR3 protein is CASSQIHRGNGNTIYF. In DNA form, the CDR3 reads TGTGCCAGCAGCCAAATTCACAGGGGAAATGGAAACACCATATATTTT. The rearrangement links TRBV4-2 to TRBJ1-3, with 7 bases aligning to TRBD1. Germline V gene sequence: CDR1 LGHNA, CDR2 YNFKEQ. This CDR3 comprises 16 residues. J gave up 3 bases and V 2 bases, and 7 bases lay outside the gene matches.

This clone has a handful of counts. The rearrangement links TRBV7-2 to TRBJ1-3; D is possibly TRBD1 (6 bases). The CDR3 covers 15 residues. Deletions cut 3 bases from V and 4 bases from J, with 13 bases between. Germline lookup yields CDR1 SGHTA and CDR2 FQGNSA. The CDR3 DNA reads TGTGCCAGCAGCTTTCCCGGGGGGCGCGGAAACACCATATATTTT. This encodes CASSFPGGRGNTIYF. The complete variable domain, with remaining parts taken from reference TRBV7-2 and TRBJ1-3, reads GAGVSQSPSNKVTEKGKDVELRCDPISGHTALYWYRQSLGQGLEFLIYFQGNSAPDKSGLPSDRFSAERTGGSVSTLTIQRTQQEDSAVYLCASSFPGGRGNTIYFGEGSWLTVV.

This chain connects TRBV29-1 to TRBJ2-3, with D uncertain. The CDR3 is 13 residues long. Germline CDR1 and CDR2: SQVTM and ANQGSEA. Trimming left V 3 bases short and J 6 bases short, with 13 bases between. This CDR3 reads CSVDFLGFDTQYF. CDR3 sequence (DNA): TGCAGCGTTGATTTCCTAGGGTTCGATACGCAGTATTTT.

This clone was counted between two and nine times. The gene calls are TRBV28 and TRBJ1-5, with D uncertain. CDR1 and CDR2 from the germline V gene are MDHEN and SYDVKM. V gave up 2 bases and J gave up 6 bases, with 5 bases separating them. This CDR3 contains 12 residues. The CDR3 region is CASSLMGQPQHF. CDR3 DNA: TGTGCCAGCAGTTTAATGGGTCAGCCCCAGCATTTT.

Only one count was recorded for this clone. The V gene is TRBV28, the J gene TRBJ1-5; a possible D gene is TRBD1 (5 bases). In germline, CDR1 is MDHEN, CDR2 SYDVKM. This CDR3 region has 18 residues. V lost 5 bases and J 2 bases, leaving 22 bases between the germline ends. The CDR3 bases are TGTGCCAGCAGTACCCCTCATGGGGGGTCCGGTGGCAATCAGCCCCAGCATTTT. Its protein product is CASSTPHGGSGGNQPQHF.

The sample holds a few counts of this clone. The chain carries TRBV28 and TRBJ1-2, with D possibly being TRBD1 (6 bases). Germline CDR1 is MDHEN and CDR2 is SYDVKM. The V end was cut by 7 bases, the J end by 6 bases, with 15 bases between. The CDR3 spans 13 residues. The CDR3 coding sequence is TGTGCCAGCACCATCAGGGGCGTCGATGGCTACACCTTC. Protein: CASTIRGVDGYTF.

V gene TRBV9 combines with J gene TRBJ2-1, with unresolved D. Trimming took 4 bases from V and 7 from J, leaving 21 bases between them. Germline CDR1 SGDLS, CDR2 YYNGEE. The CDR3 runs to 16 residues. The CDR3 sequence is CASSPRARLESNEQFF. The CDR3, as DNA: TGTGCCAGCAGCCCTCGAGCGCGACTCGAATCGAATGAGCAGTTCTTC.

This clone appeared a single time. The chain employs TRBV7-2 and TRBJ1-2; D is undetermined. Trimming left V 1 base short and J 4 bases short, with 13 bases between. Looked up from germline, CDR1 is SGHTA and CDR2 is FQGNSA. The CDR3 is 15 amino acids. The CDR3 DNA reads as TGTGCCAGCAGCTTAGGATCCACCTTGGGCTATGGCTACACCTTC. Protein: CASSLGSTLGYGYTF.